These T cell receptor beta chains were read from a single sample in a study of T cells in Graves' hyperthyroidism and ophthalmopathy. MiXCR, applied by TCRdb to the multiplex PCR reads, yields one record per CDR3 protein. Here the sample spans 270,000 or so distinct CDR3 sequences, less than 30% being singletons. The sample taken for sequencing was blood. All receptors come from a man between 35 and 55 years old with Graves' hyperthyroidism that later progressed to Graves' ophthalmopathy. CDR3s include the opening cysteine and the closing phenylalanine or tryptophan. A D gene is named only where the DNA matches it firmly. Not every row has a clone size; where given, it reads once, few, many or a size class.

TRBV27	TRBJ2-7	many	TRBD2	TGTGCCAGCAGTACGACTAGCGGCCTCTCCTACGAGCAGTACTTC	CASSTTSGLSYEQYF
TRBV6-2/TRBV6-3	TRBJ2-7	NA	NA	TGTGCCAGCAGTTACCATGGGACGACAACAGCGGGCGAGCAGTACTTC	CASSYHGTTTAGEQYF
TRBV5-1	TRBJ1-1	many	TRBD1	TGCGCCAGCAGTCCAGGGGGCTTGAACACTGAAGCTTTCTTT	CASSPGGLNTEAFF
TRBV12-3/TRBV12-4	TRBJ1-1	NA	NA	TGTGCCAGCAGCTCTCCAGGACAGAAAAACACTGAAGCTTTCTTT	CASSSPGQKNTEAFF
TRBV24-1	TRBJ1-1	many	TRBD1	TGTGCCACAGCTACAGGGGGCGTGAACACTGAAGCTTTCTTT	CATATGGVNTEAFF
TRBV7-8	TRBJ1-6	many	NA	TGTGCCAGCAGCTTCGGGGCAGGGAGCTCCTATAATTCACCCCTCCACTTT	CASSFGAGSSYNSPLHF
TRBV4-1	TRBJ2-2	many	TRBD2	TGCGCCAGCAGCCAAGAGGAACTAGCGTCGGAGCTGTTTTTT	CASSQEELASELFF
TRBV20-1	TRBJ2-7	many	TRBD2	TGCAGTGCTAGAGATGCCGGGAGGGGTTGGGAGCAGTACTTC	CSARDAGRGWEQYF
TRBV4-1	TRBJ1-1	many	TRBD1	TGCGCCAGCAGCCCGCTCGGGACAGGTTTGAGGACTGAAGCTTTCTTT	CASSPLGTGLRTEAFF
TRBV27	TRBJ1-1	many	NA	TGTGCCAGCAGCCGCCTGGGGGGCGAGGGTACTGAAGCTTTCTTT	CASSRLGGEGTEAFF
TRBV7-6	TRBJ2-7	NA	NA	TGTGCCAGCAGCTTGCCGACAGTGAAGTACGAGCAGTACTTC	CASSLPTVKYEQYF
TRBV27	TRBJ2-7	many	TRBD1	TGTGCCAGCAGCCGGACAGGGTACTACGAGCAGTACTTC	CASSRTGYYEQYF
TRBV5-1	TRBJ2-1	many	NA	TGCGCCAGCAGCCCAACTAGTTATGAGCAGTTCTTC	CASSPTSYEQFF
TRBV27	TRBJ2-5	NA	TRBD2	TGTGCCAGCAGTTTATCCCCCTTAGCGGGAGAAGAGACCCAGTACTTC	CASSLSPLAGEETQYF
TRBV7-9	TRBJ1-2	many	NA	TGTGCCAGCAGCTTGGGGCCGGACTATGGCTACACCTTC	CASSLGPDYGYTF
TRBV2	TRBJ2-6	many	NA	TGTGCCAGCAGTGAAGTAGGATCTCTGGGCGCCAACGTCCTGACTTTC	CASSEVGSLGANVLTF
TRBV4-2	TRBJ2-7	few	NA	TGTGCCAGCAGCCAAGAGCAACAGGGTAGGAACGAGCAGTGCTTC	CASSQEQQGRNEQCF
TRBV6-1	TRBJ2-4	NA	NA	TGTGCCAGCAGTCCCTCCTTGCAGCTAGCCAAAAACATTCAGTACTTC	CASSPSLQLAKNIQYF
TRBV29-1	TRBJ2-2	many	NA	TGCAGCGGTACCTTAAGACCAACCGGGGAGCTGTTTTTT	CSGTLRPTGELFF
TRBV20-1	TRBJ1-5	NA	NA	TGCAGTCAACAGGGCACCTGGAATCAGCCCCAGCATTTT	CSQQGTWNQPQHF
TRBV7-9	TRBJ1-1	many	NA	TGTGCCAGCAGCTCAGACTTAGAAAACACTGAAGCTTTCTTT	CASSSDLENTEAFF
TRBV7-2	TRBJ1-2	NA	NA	TGTGCCGGCTCGGACAACTATGGCTACACCTTC	CAGSDNYGYTF